The 17 T cell receptor beta chains reported below all come from one sample, sequenced in a study of T-cell memory formation after mild COVID-19. From the 5' RACE reads, TCRdb called clonotypes with MiXCR, one entry per CDR3 protein. The table includes 250,000 to 400,000 distinct CDR3 sequences, 14% detected once. Sample: PBMCs or a T cell subset sorted from them (not recorded which). These receptors were obtained from a young man who had mild COVID-19 (a few samples of this study predate the infection). Cell type and time point are not known.

J is TRBJ1-1 and V is TRBV5-1; D is unresolved. The V gene's germline CDR1 is SGHRS and CDR2 YFSETQ. V was clipped by 5 bases and J by 4 bases, with 18 bases between them. The CDR3 runs to 15 residues. The CDR3 here is CASSYLPDTATEAFF. The CDR3 DNA sequence: TGCGCCAGCAGTTATCTCCCTGACACAGCCACTGAAGCTTTCTTT.

This clonotype occurred a few times. The rearrangement joins TRBV7-2 to TRBJ2-1; the match to TRBD2 covers 11 bases. The V segment lost 1 base and the J segment 9 bases; nucleotides outside the gene matches: 5. The CDR3 is 15 amino acids. Germline V gene sequence: CDR1 SGHTA, CDR2 FQGNSA. The CDR3, as DNA: TGTGCCAGCAGCTTAGAGGGCCTAGCGGGGGGTGAGCAGTTCTTC. It translates to CASSLEGLAGGEQFF.

Only a few counts were recorded for this clonotype. The V gene is TRBV10-3, the J gene TRBJ2-3; 8 nucleotides align to TRBD2. V lost 2 bases and J lost 2; bases outside the gene matches: 6. CDR1 is ENHRY, CDR2 SYGVKD, per germline. The CDR3 covers 16 residues. CDR3 nucleotides: TGTGCCATCAGTGAGACCACTAGCGGCCTCACAGATACGCAGTATTTT. Its protein product is CAISETTSGLTDTQYF.

This rearrangement joins TRBV12-3 or TRBV12-4 to TRBJ1-3; the match to TRBD1 covers 7 bases. The CDR3 spans 14 residues. V was pared by 8 bases and J by 3 bases, with 7 bases of the junction left unmatched. The CDR3 nucleotides read TGTGCCAGCGGCGAGGGACAGTTTGGAAACACCATATATTTT. This sequence encodes CASGEGQFGNTIYF.

This clonotype was recorded a few times. The V gene is TRBV24-1, the J gene TRBJ1-1, with D uncertain. CDR3 length equals 11 residues. In germline, CDR1 is KGHDR, CDR2 SFDVKD. V shed 3 bases and J shed 11 bases, with 9 bases lying between them. The CDR3 sequence is CATSDGVMAFF. CDR3 nucleotide sequence: TGTGCCACCAGTGATGGAGTTATGGCTTTCTTT.

This clonotype occurred a few times. V is TRBV5-1 and J is TRBJ2-7, with 8 bases identical to TRBD1. V shed 1 base and J 6 bases; nucleotides not matched to a gene: 12. The CDR3 length is 16 residues. CDR1 and CDR2 (germline): SGHRS, YFSETQ. CDR3 sequence: CASSLNPGQGFGEQYF. The CDR3 bases are TGCGCCAGCAGCTTGAATCCAGGACAGGGCTTCGGCGAGCAGTACTTC.

The rearrangement uses TRBV12-3 or TRBV12-4 and TRBJ2-3; a possible D gene is TRBD1 (5 bases). The CDR3 is made up of 18 amino acids. V gave up 2 bases and J gave up 0 bases, with 18 bases separating them. The DNA for the CDR3 is TGTGCCAGCAGTTTATCGTTTTGGTTGGACACTAGCACAGATACGCAGTATTTT. Its protein product is CASSLSFWLDTSTDTQYF.

The CDR3 loop is CASSWRGEGTDTQYF. CDR3 coding DNA: TGTGCCAGCAGCTGGAGGGGGGAGGGCACAGATACGCAGTATTTT. The chain joins TRBV7-9 to TRBJ2-3; either TRBD1 or TRBD2 may fit D (6 bases each). The CDR3 runs to 15 residues. The germline gives CDR1 SEHNR, CDR2 FQNEAQ (reference sequence). The V and J ends lost 4 bases and 1 base respectively, with 12 bases between them. The entire variable domain, with the rest obtained from reference TRBV7-9 and TRBJ2-3, is as follows: DTGVSQNPRHKITKRGQNVTFRCDPISEHNRLYWYRQTLGQGPEFLTYFQNEAQLEKSRLLSDRFSAERPKGSFSTLEIQRTEQGDSAMYLCASSWRGEGTDTQYFGPGTRLTVL.

This clonotype was detected ten times or more. This chain connects TRBV6-2 or TRBV6-3 to TRBJ2-3; D not resolved. The CDR3 is made up of 14 amino acids. CDR1 is MNHEY, CDR2 SVGEGT, per germline. The germline V and J ends were trimmed by 0 bases and 0 bases, with 4 bases remaining between them. DNA for the CDR3: TGTGCCAGCAGTTACTCGACTAGCACAGATACGCAGTATTTT. Translation gives CASSYSTSTDTQYF.

This clonotype was observed at least ten times. In nucleotides, the CDR3 is TGTGCCAGCAGCTTAGCGGAGCGGGCTGGGGCTTTCTTT. Translation: CASSLAERAGAFF. This chain uses TRBV7-2 with TRBJ1-1; no clear D. Germline CDR1 SGHTA, CDR2 FQGNSA. The ends were cut back, 0 bases at V and 11 bases at J, with 13 bases in the middle. CDR3 length equals 13 residues.

This clonotype was counted a few times. The V call is TRBV24-1, the J call TRBJ2-2; tentative D call: TRBD1 (6 bases). V lost 4 bases to trimming and J lost 0 bases, with 14 bases between them. This CDR3 has 17 residues. CDR1 is KGHDR and CDR2 is SFDVKD in the germline V gene. DNA for the CDR3: TGTGCCACCAGTGACCCTTTACAGGGAACGAACACCGGGGAGCTGTTTTTT. Encoded protein: CATSDPLQGTNTGELFF.

The chain joins TRBV12-3 or TRBV12-4 to TRBJ1-5, with D possibly being TRBD1 (5 bases). V was trimmed by 8 bases and J by 7 bases, leaving 12 bases between them. CDR3 length equals 12 residues. The CDR3: CASRLSGQPQHF. The CDR3 DNA is TGTGCCAGCCGGCTTTCAGGGCAGCCCCAGCATTTT.

The table lists this clonotype with a few counts. The rearrangement joins TRBV7-9 to TRBJ2-3, with TRBD2 matching over 7 bases. CDR1 SEHNR and CDR2 FQNEAQ come from the germline V gene (reference sequence). Germline trimming cut 4 bases from V and 6 bases from J; bases unmatched to any gene: 13. This CDR3 region has 16 residues. The CDR3 loop is CASSWGGARKSDTQYF. The CDR3 DNA is TGTGCCAGCAGCTGGGGGGGAGCGAGAAAAAGCGATACGCAGTATTTT.

The CDR3 DNA reads as TGTGCCAGCAGCTTCGGGGGGCCGACCAATGAGCAGTTCTTC. Its translation is CASSFGGPTNEQFF. This sequence joins TRBV7-6 and TRBJ2-1; possible D gene TRBD2, 7 bases. The CDR3 runs 14 residues. Germline CDR1 SGHVS, CDR2 FNYEAQ. The ends were cut back, 3 bases at V and 6 bases at J, with 12 bases in the middle.

This clonotype has only a few counts. The chain links TRBV6-2 or TRBV6-3 to TRBJ2-7; perhaps D is TRBD1 or TRBD2 (5 bases each). Germline lookup yields CDR1 MNHEY and CDR2 SVGEGT. Trimming left V 7 bases short and J 4 bases short, with 17 bases between. The CDR3 covers 14 residues. This CDR3 reads CASTSTRRTYEQYF. CDR3 DNA sequence: TGTGCCAGCACCAGCACTCGGAGGACATACGAGCAGTACTTC.

Only a few counts were recorded for this clonotype. The rearrangement joins TRBV5-1 to TRBJ2-3; 10 bases agree with TRBD2. The V gene end was trimmed by 4 bases and the J gene end by 1 base; junction bases not matched to a gene: 3. The germline V gene has CDR1 SGHRS and CDR2 YFSETQ. CDR3 length: 15 amino acids. The CDR3 coding sequence is TGCGCCAGCAGCCGCGGGACTAGCGGCACAGATACGCAGTATTTT. Amino acids: CASSRGTSGTDTQYF. Full variable domain (outside the CDR3, taken from reference TRBV5-1 and TRBJ2-3): KAGVTQTPRYLIKTRGQQVTLSCSPISGHRSVSWYQQTPGQGLQFLFEYFSETQRNKGNFPGRFSGRQFSNSRSEMNVSTLELGDSALYLCASSRGTSGTDTQYFGPGTRLTVL.

Ten or more counts support this clonotype. The chain has TRBV9 and TRBJ2-3; TRBD2 is a possible D gene (5 bases). The CDR3 is made up of 14 amino acids. Germline CDR1 SGDLS, CDR2 YYNGEE. The V end was cut by 2 bases, the J end by 4 bases, with 11 bases between. The DNA of the CDR3 is TGTGCCAGCAGCGTGAACGGGGTCTCAGATACGCAGTATTTT. It codes for CASSVNGVSDTQYF. Drawing the rest from reference TRBV9 and TRBJ2-3, the complete variable domain is DSGVTQTPKHLITATGQRVTLRCSPRSGDLSVYWYQQSLDQGLQFLIQYYNGEERAKGNILERFSAQQFPDLHSELNLSSLELGDSALYFCASSVNGVSDTQYFGPGTRLTVL.